This TCR beta chain emerged from a study of CD8 T cells in Susac syndrome (dated by TCRdb to about 2019). About the full investigation: Whether CD8+ T cell activation and differentiation in Susac syndrome was antigen driven was tested using repertoire sequencing.

What the work shows at the level of the full study, not this receptor alone: The number of individuals in the TCR sequencing and HLA analysis was acknowledged as relatively small.

Details on this clonotype: It has no known antigen specificity. Base qualities are missing; no much larger clone stands one base away.

Peripheral blood CD8+ and CD4+ T cells from healthy donors, Susac syndrome patients and multiple sclerosis patients were profiled using high-throughput TCR beta sequencing. The healthy donors served as controls matched for age and sex. Bulk CD8+ and CD4+ T cells were purified by magnetic negative isolation, while CD8+ TEMRA cells were enriched using FACS. Blood was collected in EDTA tubes and processed within 24 hours, with PBMCs isolated through density gradient centrifugation. PBMCs intended for TCR sequencing were frozen in liquid nitrogen and were later thawed in a 37 degrees C water bath. The sorted or isolated CD4+, CD8+ and CD8+ TEMRA cells had a purity of 90% or higher. RNA was extracted using the RNeasy kit, and roughly 0.5 to 1 ug of the RNA was reverse transcribed with random hexamers. The immunoSEQ multiplex PCR assay, which covers 54 Vbeta and 13 Jbeta segments, was used to amplify TCR beta CDR3 regions. PCR amplification bias was corrected using a synthetic template baseline for primer optimization and computational correction. Per the source publication's procedure: Reads were assigned to V, D and J genes according to IMGT and analyzed in immunoSEQ Analyzer, with only productive sequences retained. To calculate clonality, Shannon entropy was normalized by log2 of the number of productive unique sequences and then subtracted from one. For each patient and control, public and private clones were evaluated among the 100 most prevalent clones. Clones were defined as Susac-specific when absent from the healthy and MS cohorts, from about 1,100 published viral clones and from other ImmuneACCESS disease sequences. TCRdb passed the public sequencing reads through fastp at Q25 and MiXCR, retaining productive beta sequences. Under each unique CDR3 protein, matching rows form one entry showing the most common genes and DNA. TCRdb, not the authors, supplied the V and J calls. This sample is represented by 130,000 to 150,000 distinct CDR3 sequences; approximately 94% of them were singletons. The ten largest clones take up 0.07% to 0.1% of the sample.

After removal of 3 bases from V and 7 bases from J, the junction retains 17 bases not matched to a gene. As encoded in the germline V gene (reference sequence), CDR1 is LNHNV while CDR2 is YYDKDF. From cysteine to phenylalanine, the CDR3 is 18 amino acids long. CDR3 DNA is the only sequence kept; it has 54 bases, read in frame from the first base. The V gene is TRBV15 and the J gene is TRBJ1-2; 10 central nucleotides agree with TRBD1. Sequences were obtained from CD4+ T cells from PBMCs. The origin of this receptor is a human donor in good health. The CDR3 here reads CATSREPGQGISVGGYTF. DNA sequence: TGTGCCACCAGCAGGGAACCGGGACAGGGGATTAGTGTAGGTGGCTACACCTTC.